The text below deals with one TCR beta chain. Cohort assignment relied on participant-reported clinical history. The authors' processing: Amplification with reference gene primers provided the estimates of nucleated cell counts. Produced via immunoSEQ multiplex PCR; TCRdb's table is partial and in-frame only. V and J calls plus clone size are reproduced from that table; the DNA served to infer D and trimming. The data contain 250,000 to 350,000 clones, approximately 83% of them singletons. This entry is derived from a study of blood T cell repertoires in COVID-19. Study details: PBMCs, B-cell-depleted T cells, or T cells were the source of the cDNA or gDNA that made up the material.

This CDR3 is 17 amino acids long. J was trimmed by 2 bases and V by 4 bases; bases with no gene match: 12. Germline values: CDR1 SQVTM, CDR2 ANQGSEA. The source of this sequence is a woman aged 30 to 39 who had recovered from COVID-19. The chain couples TRBV29-1 to TRBJ2-3, with 10 bases aligning to TRBD2. Sequences were obtained from PBMCs or T cells enriched from blood (not recorded which). For the CDR3, the DNA is TGCAGCGTTGCTGGGATTCCGACTAGCGGGCCCACAGATACGCAGTATTTT. Translated: CSVAGIPTSGPTDTQYF.